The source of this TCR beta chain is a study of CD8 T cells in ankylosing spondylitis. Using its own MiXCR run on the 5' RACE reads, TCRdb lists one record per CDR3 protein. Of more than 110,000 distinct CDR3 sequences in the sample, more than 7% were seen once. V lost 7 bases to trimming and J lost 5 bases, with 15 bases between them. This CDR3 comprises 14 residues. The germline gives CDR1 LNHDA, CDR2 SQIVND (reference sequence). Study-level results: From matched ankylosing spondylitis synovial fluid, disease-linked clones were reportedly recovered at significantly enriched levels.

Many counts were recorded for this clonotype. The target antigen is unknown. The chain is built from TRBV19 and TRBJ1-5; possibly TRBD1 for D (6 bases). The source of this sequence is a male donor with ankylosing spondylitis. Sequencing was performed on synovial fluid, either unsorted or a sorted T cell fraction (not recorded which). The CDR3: CASKGDLFYQPQHF. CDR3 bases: TGTGCCAGTAAGGGGGACCTCTTCTATCAGCCCCAGCATTTT.